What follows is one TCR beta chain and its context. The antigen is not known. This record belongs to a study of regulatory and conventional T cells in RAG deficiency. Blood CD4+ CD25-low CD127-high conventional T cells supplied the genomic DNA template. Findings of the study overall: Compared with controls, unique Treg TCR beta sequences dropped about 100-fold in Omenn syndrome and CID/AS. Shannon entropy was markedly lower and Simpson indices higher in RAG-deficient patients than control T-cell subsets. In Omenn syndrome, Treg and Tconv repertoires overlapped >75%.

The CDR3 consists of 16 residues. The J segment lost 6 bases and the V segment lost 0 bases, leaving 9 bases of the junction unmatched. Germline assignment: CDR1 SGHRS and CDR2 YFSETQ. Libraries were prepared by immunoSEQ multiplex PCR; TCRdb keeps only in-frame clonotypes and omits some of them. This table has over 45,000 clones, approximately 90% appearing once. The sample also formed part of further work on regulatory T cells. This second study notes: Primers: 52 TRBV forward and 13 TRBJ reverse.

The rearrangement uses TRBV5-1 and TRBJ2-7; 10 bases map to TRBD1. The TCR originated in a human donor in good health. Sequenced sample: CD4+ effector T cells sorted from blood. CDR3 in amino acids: CASSLAAGQGRSEQYF. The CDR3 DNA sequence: TGCGCCAGCAGCTTGGCGGCGGGACAGGGGAGGAGCGAGCAGTACTTC.